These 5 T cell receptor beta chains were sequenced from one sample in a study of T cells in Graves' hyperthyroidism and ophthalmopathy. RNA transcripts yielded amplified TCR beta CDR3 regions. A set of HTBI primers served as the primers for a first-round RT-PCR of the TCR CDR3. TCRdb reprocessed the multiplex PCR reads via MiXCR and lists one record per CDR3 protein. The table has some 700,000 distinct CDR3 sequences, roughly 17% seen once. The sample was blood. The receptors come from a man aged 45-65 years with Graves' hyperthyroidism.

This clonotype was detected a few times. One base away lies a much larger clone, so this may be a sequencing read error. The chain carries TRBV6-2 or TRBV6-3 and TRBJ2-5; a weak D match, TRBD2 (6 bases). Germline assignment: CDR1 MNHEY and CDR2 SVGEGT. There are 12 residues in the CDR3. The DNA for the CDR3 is TGTGCCAGCAGTAGGACGGGAGAGACCCAGTGCTTC. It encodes CASSRTGETQCF.

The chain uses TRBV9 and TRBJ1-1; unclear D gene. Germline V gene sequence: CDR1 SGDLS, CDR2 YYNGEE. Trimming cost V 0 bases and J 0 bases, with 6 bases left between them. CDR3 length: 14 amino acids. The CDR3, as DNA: TGTGCCAGCAGCGTAGAAATGTTGAACACTGAAGCTTTCTTT. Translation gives CASSVEMLNTEAFF.

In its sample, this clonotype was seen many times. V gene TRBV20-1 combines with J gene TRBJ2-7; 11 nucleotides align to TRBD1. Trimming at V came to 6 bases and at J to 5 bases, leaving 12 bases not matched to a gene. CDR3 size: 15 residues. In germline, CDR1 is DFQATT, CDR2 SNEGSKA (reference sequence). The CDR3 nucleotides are TGCAGTGCGGGAGCCCCGGGACAGGGGGACAACGAGCAGTACTTC. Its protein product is CSAGAPGQGDNEQYF.

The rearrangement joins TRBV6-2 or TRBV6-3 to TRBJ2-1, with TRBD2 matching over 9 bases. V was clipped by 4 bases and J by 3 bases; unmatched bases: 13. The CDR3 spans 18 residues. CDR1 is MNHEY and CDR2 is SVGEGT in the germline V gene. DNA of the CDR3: TGTGCCAGCAGTTTTCATCCTCGACTAGCGGAGCACTACAATGAGCAGTTCTTC. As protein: CASSFHPRLAEHYNEQFF.

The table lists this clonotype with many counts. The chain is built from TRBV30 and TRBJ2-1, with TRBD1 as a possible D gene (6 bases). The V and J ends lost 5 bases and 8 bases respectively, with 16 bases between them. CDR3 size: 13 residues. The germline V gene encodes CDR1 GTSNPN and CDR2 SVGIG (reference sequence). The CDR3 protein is CAWDLGARDEQFF. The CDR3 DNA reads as TGTGCCTGGGACCTGGGGGCGAGGGATGAGCAGTTCTTC.